The 19 T cell receptor beta chains in this list originate from one sample, sequenced in a study of preoperative IRX-2 immunotherapy in early breast cancer. As for treatment: preoperative locoregional IRX-2 cytokine immunotherapy. Data came from immunoSEQ multiplex PCR; TCRdb stores just in-frame clones and leaves some out. The repertoire consists of some 59,000 clones, with 94% occurring once and the leading ten covering roughly 1.7%. The specimen was collected from a patient treated with IRX-2 immunotherapy. Source of these receptors: a human donor with breast cancer.

The chain employs TRBV6-6 and TRBJ2-5, with 9 bases lining up with TRBD2. CDR1 and CDR2 (germline): MNHNY, SVGAGI (reference sequence). V trimming: 8 bases; J trimming: 1 base; junction bases outside the gene matches: 5. The CDR3 covers 14 residues. Here the CDR3 DNA reads TGTGCCAGCTCGTGGACTAGCGTCCAAGAGACCCAGTACTTC. Protein sequence: CASSWTSVQETQYF.

The chain carries TRBV14 and TRBJ1-5; 7 bases align to TRBD1. The V gene's germline CDR1 is SGHDN and CDR2 FVKESK. The CDR3 runs 16 residues. V gave up 5 bases and J gave up 0 bases; unmatched junction bases: 7. In DNA, the CDR3 is TGTGCCAGCAGCAAACAGGGGCTTTATAGCAATCAGCCCCAGCATTTT. This sequence encodes CASSKQGLYSNQPQHF.

The rearrangement uses TRBV5-3 and TRBJ2-4; D gene ambiguous. TRBV5-3 qualifies as an ORF whose function is uncertain. The ends were cut back, 5 bases at V and 0 bases at J, with 12 bases in the middle. CDR3 length equals 15 residues. CDR3 protein: CARSALKIAKNIQYF. The DNA of the CDR3 is TGTGCCAGAAGTGCGCTCAAAATAGCCAAAAACATTCAGTACTTC.

The chain uses TRBV28 and TRBJ1-2; D perhaps matches TRBD1 (6 bases). The CDR3 spans 17 residues. Trimming removed 3 bases at V and 1 base at J, with 18 bases between. The germline CDR1 and CDR2 sequences are MDHEN and SYDVKM. CDR3 sequence: CASSFIAGESFNYGYTF. In nucleotides, the CDR3 is TGTGCCAGCAGTTTTATCGCAGGGGAGAGCTTTAACTATGGCTACACCTTC.

The chain employs TRBV27 and TRBJ2-1; weak D call: TRBD1 (6 bases). The V end lost 2 bases, the J end lost 7 bases, and 12 bases lay between the germline ends. CDR3 size: 14 residues. Germline V gene sequence: CDR1 MNHEY, CDR2 SMNVEV (reference sequence). CDR3 DNA: TGTGCCAGCAGTTTAAGGACAGTGGGGAATGAGCAGTTCTTC. Residues: CASSLRTVGNEQFF.

The V call is TRBV7-9, the J call TRBJ1-4, with D unclear. Germline V lookup: CDR1 SEHNR, CDR2 FQNEAQ (reference sequence). Trimming cost V 6 bases and J 5 bases, with 10 bases left between them. The CDR3 loop spans 13 amino acids. CDR3 bases: TGTGCCAGCAGGGCTAGGAGGAATGAAAAACTGTTTTTT. Protein: CASRARRNEKLFF.

The rearrangement joins TRBV7-8 to TRBJ2-1, with 7 bases fitting TRBD1. The CDR3 extends over 15 amino acids. Germline V gene lookup returns CDR1 SGHVS and CDR2 FQNEAQ. The V gene end was trimmed by 5 bases and the J gene end by 9 bases; junction bases not matched to a gene: 13. DNA for the CDR3: TGTGCCAGCAGCCCTAGGGGGCAGGGTCAGGGTGAGCAGTTCTTC. Protein sequence: CASSPRGQGQGEQFF.

The J gene is TRBJ2-3, the V gene TRBV29-1; 8 bases line up with TRBD1. This CDR3 is 14 amino acids long. CDR1 SQVTM and CDR2 ANQGSEA come from the germline V gene. V shed 2 bases and J 6 bases; nucleotides not matched to a gene: 7. CDR3 sequence reads: CSVEKGQGTDTQYF. The DNA for the CDR3 is TGCAGCGTTGAAAAAGGACAGGGTACCGATACGCAGTATTTT.

V is TRBV10-3 and J is TRBJ2-1, with 8 bases matching TRBD2. CDR3 size: 13 residues. Germline CDR1 ENHRY, CDR2 SYGVKD. Trimming removed 8 bases from V and 9 bases from J; junction bases left unmatched: 9. CDR3 protein: CAIGGGPWREQFF. The CDR3, as DNA: TGTGCCATCGGCGGGGGGCCCTGGCGTGAGCAGTTCTTC.

This sequence joins TRBV10-3 and TRBJ1-2; D uncertain. The CDR3 totals 13 residues. Germline CDR1 and CDR2: ENHRY and SYGVKD. V dropped 2 bases and J dropped 0 bases, with 4 bases sitting between them. CDR3 protein: CAISERSNYGYTF. Written as DNA, the CDR3 is TGTGCCATCAGTGAGCGGTCTAACTATGGCTACACCTTC.

This chain links TRBV7-8 with TRBJ2-1, with TRBD2 matching over 10 bases. Germline CDR1 is SGHVS and CDR2 is FQNEAQ. J gave up 5 bases and V 1 base, and 5 bases lay outside the gene matches. The CDR3 is 16 residues long. The CDR3 DNA is TGTGCCAGCAGCTTAGGTTCAGGACTAGCGGACAATGAGCAGTTCTTC. Its translation: CASSLGSGLADNEQFF. Filled out from reference TRBV7-8 and TRBJ2-1, the complete variable domain reads GAGVSQSPRYKVAKRGQDVALRCDPISGHVSLFWYQQALGQGPEFLTYFQNEAQLDKSGLPSDRFFAERPEGSVSTLKIQRTQQEDSAVYLCASSLGSGLADNEQFFGPGTRLTVL.

The genes are TRBV5-6 and TRBJ2-7; D is perhaps TRBD2 (6 bases). Between the trimmed V and J ends, which lost 1 base and 0 bases, there was a span of 8 bases. Per germline, CDR1 SGHDT and CDR2 YYEEEE. The CDR3 consists of 14 residues. The CDR3 reads CASSLPGSSYEQYF. CDR3 DNA sequence: TGTGCCAGCAGCTTGCCCGGGAGCTCCTACGAGCAGTACTTC.

The rearrangement uses TRBV27 and TRBJ2-7; the match to TRBD1 covers 8 bases. V lost 2 bases to trimming and J lost 4 bases; unmatched junction nucleotides: 7. CDR3 length: 15 amino acids. CDR1 and CDR2 from the germline V gene are MNHEY and SMNVEV (reference sequence). The chain's CDR3 is CASSLRQTGVYEQYF. CDR3 nucleotides: TGTGCCAGCAGTTTACGTCAGACAGGGGTGTACGAGCAGTACTTC.

This chain joins TRBV5-4 and TRBJ1-6; no clear D. Germline V gene data show CDR1 as SGHNT and CDR2 as YYREEE (reference sequence). The CDR3 totals 14 residues. V lost 1 base to trimming and J lost 10 bases, with 12 bases between them. The CDR3 here is CASSLIGEISPLHF. The CDR3, as DNA: TGTGCCAGCAGCTTGATCGGGGAGATCTCACCCCTCCACTTT.

CDR3 amino acids: CASSFGRVDSPLHF. CDR3 sequence (DNA): TGTGCCAGCAGTTTTGGCAGGGTGGATTCACCCCTCCACTTT. This chain uses TRBV27 with TRBJ1-6, with D perhaps matching TRBD1 (5 bases). V was shortened by 3 bases and J by 8 bases, with 11 bases between the two germline ends. The CDR3 runs to 14 residues. In germline, CDR1 is MNHEY, CDR2 SMNVEV (reference sequence).

This chain links TRBV28 with TRBJ2-7; perhaps TRBD2 as D (5 bases). This CDR3 region has 13 residues. V was pared by 7 bases and J by 3 bases, with 13 bases between. CDR1 is MDHEN and CDR2 is SYDVKM in the germline V gene. The CDR3 nucleotides read TGTGCCAGCAAAACCGGGATCGACTACGAGCAGTACTTC. Its protein is CASKTGIDYEQYF. Drawing the rest from reference TRBV28 and TRBJ2-7, the complete variable domain is DVKVTQSSRYLVKRTGEKVFLECVQDMDHENMFWYRQDPGLGLRLIYFSYDVKMKEKGDIPEGYSVSREKKERFSLILESASTNQTSMYLCASKTGIDYEQYFGPGTRLTVT.

The V gene is TRBV6-6, the J gene TRBJ1-1; D remains unclear. Trimming removed 6 bases from V and 0 bases from J, with 11 bases in between. The length of the CDR3 is 14 residues. Germline V gives CDR1 MNHNY, CDR2 SVGAGI (reference sequence). CDR3 bases: TGTGCCAGCAGATCTACAGAGATGAACACTGAAGCTTTCTTT. Protein sequence: CASRSTEMNTEAFF.

The V gene is TRBV18, the J gene TRBJ2-7, with TRBD1 matching over 8 bases. The germline V gene encodes CDR1 KGHSH and CDR2 LQKENI. J lost 6 bases, V lost 2 bases, and 6 bases had no gene match. CDR3 size: 14 residues. The CDR3 here is CASSPTRTGSEQYF. In DNA form, the CDR3 reads TGTGCCAGCTCACCAACCCGGACAGGGTCCGAGCAGTACTTC.

The chain carries TRBV18 and TRBJ2-5, with TRBD1 as a possible D gene (5 bases). CDR1 is KGHSH, CDR2 LQKENI, per germline. The V gene lost 4 bases and the J gene lost 0 bases, with 9 bases spanning the gap. This CDR3 is 14 amino acids long. CDR3: CASSRDSYQETQYF. The CDR3 DNA follows: TGTGCCAGCTCACGAGACAGTTACCAAGAGACCCAGTACTTC.